Listed below are T cell receptor beta chains from one sample, sequenced in a study of response to subunit inactivated influenza vaccine. TCRdb analysed the RT-PCR reads with MiXCR anew, one entry per CDR3 protein. The sample yields around 850,000 distinct CDR3 sequences, approximately 17% seen once. The sample in question was PBMCs from blood, obtained 5 days after vaccination. These receptors came from a man between 50 and 59 years old who received an inactivated influenza vaccine. The CDR3 runs from the conserved cysteine through the conserved F or W. The order of the fields is CDR3 DNA, CDR3 protein, clone size, J gene, V gene, D gene. A D gene is named only where the DNA matches it firmly. Clone size, where shown, is once, few, many, or a class for clones that have expanded.

CDR3nt: TGTGCCAGCAGCTTCCGCGGACATAATGAAAAACTGTTTTTT
CDR3aa: CASSFRGHNEKLFF
abundance: .
j_gene: TRBJ1-4
v_gene: TRBV11-1
d_gene: .

CDR3nt: TGTGCCAGCAGTCATTTAGCGGGGACTAGCACAGATACGCAGTATTTT
CDR3aa: CASSHLAGTSTDTQYF
abundance: .
j_gene: TRBJ2-3
v_gene: TRBV27
d_gene: TRBD2

CDR3nt: TGTGCCAGCAGCCAACGTTCTATGGCGAACACAGATACGCAGTATTTT
CDR3aa: CASSQRSMANTDTQYF
abundance: few
j_gene: TRBJ2-3
v_gene: TRBV13
d_gene: .

CDR3nt: TGCGCCAGCAGCTTGACAGGGGGCTATGGCTACACCTTC
CDR3aa: CASSLTGGYGYTF
abundance: many
j_gene: TRBJ1-2
v_gene: TRBV7-9
d_gene: TRBD1

CDR3nt: TGCGCCAGCAGCTTGGGGCCAGCTAATGAAAAACTGTTTTTT
CDR3aa: CASSLGPANEKLFF
abundance: .
j_gene: TRBJ1-4
v_gene: TRBV5-1
d_gene: .

CDR3nt: TGTGCCAGCAGCCAAAACCGCATCTTGCGGGTAGACCAGCCCCAGCATTTT
CDR3aa: CASSQNRILRVDQPQHF
abundance: few
j_gene: TRBJ1-5
v_gene: TRBV27
d_gene: .

CDR3nt: TGTGCCAGCAGTGCACGGGAAGGGACAGGGGACTACGAGCAGTACTTC
CDR3aa: CASSAREGTGDYEQYF
abundance: .
j_gene: TRBJ2-7
v_gene: TRBV6-2/TRBV6-3
d_gene: TRBD1

CDR3nt: TGCAGTGCTGGAACAGGGGCTCTAGCCAAAAACATTCAGTACTTC
CDR3aa: CSAGTGALAKNIQYF
abundance: few
j_gene: TRBJ2-4
v_gene: TRBV20-1
d_gene: TRBD1

CDR3nt: TGTGCCAGCAGTGGTTCCGGGACAGGGGCCAATGAGCAGTTCTTC
CDR3aa: CASSGSGTGANEQFF
abundance: many
j_gene: TRBJ2-1
v_gene: TRBV6-1
d_gene: TRBD1

CDR3nt: TGCAGCGTGCTAGGTCGGACAGGCCCCGGGGAGCTGTTTTTT
CDR3aa: CSVLGRTGPGELFF
abundance: many
j_gene: TRBJ2-2
v_gene: TRBV29-1
d_gene: TRBD1

CDR3nt: TGTGCCACATCTCTAGCGGGGAGAGAGACCCAGTACTTC
CDR3aa: CATSLAGRETQYF
abundance: few
j_gene: TRBJ2-5
v_gene: TRBV25-1
d_gene: TRBD2

CDR3nt: TGCGCCAGCAGCTGGGACAGTAGGGGTGAAGCTTTCTTT
CDR3aa: CASSWDSRGEAFF
abundance: few
j_gene: TRBJ1-1
v_gene: TRBV5-1
d_gene: TRBD1

CDR3nt: TGTGCCAGCAGCTTGGTTATGTTGGGGATGAATGAGCAGTTCTTC
CDR3aa: CASSLVMLGMNEQFF
abundance: .
j_gene: TRBJ2-1
v_gene: TRBV5-4
d_gene: .

CDR3nt: TGCAGTTGGACGTCTTCTGTGGTGGATTCACCCCTCCACTTT
CDR3aa: CSWTSSVVDSPLHF
abundance: few
j_gene: TRBJ1-6
v_gene: TRBV20-1
d_gene: .

CDR3nt: TGTGCCAGCAGCCAAGCGGGGGTTACGCAGTATTTT
CDR3aa: CASSQAGVTQYF
abundance: .
j_gene: TRBJ2-3
v_gene: TRBV3-1
d_gene: .

CDR3nt: TGTGCCCCCGCGAGGAGGACGAGAAGACTAGCCAAAAACATTCAGTACTTC
CDR3aa: CAPARRTRRLAKNIQYF
abundance: few
j_gene: TRBJ2-4
v_gene: TRBV27
d_gene: .

CDR3nt: TGTGCCAGCAGTATTACATCCGATATTGAGCAGTTCTTC
CDR3aa: CASSITSDIEQFF
abundance: many
j_gene: TRBJ2-1
v_gene: TRBV12-3/TRBV12-4
d_gene: .

CDR3nt: TGTGCCAGCAGCCTACAGGGAGTAGGACCAGATACGCAGTATTTT
CDR3aa: CASSLQGVGPDTQYF
abundance: few
j_gene: TRBJ2-3
v_gene: TRBV6-1
d_gene: .

CDR3nt: TGCGCCAGCAGCTTGGCCAGTGGGCTTCAGGATACGCAGTATTTT
CDR3aa: CASSLASGLQDTQYF
abundance: few
j_gene: TRBJ2-3
v_gene: TRBV5-1
d_gene: .

CDR3nt: TGTGCCAGCAGCGCCTATGGGGCCGACAGCGAAAAACTGTTTTTT
CDR3aa: CASSAYGADSEKLFF
abundance: .
j_gene: TRBJ1-4
v_gene: TRBV7-9
d_gene: .

CDR3nt: TGCAGTGCTAGCGCAGCGCGGGGAGCGATGGAGACCCAGTACTTC
CDR3aa: CSASAARGAMETQYF
abundance: .
j_gene: TRBJ2-5
v_gene: TRBV20-1
d_gene: .

CDR3nt: TGTGCCAGCAGCCTAAGCAGACTAGCCAAAAACATTCAGTACTTC
CDR3aa: CASSLSRLAKNIQYF
abundance: .
j_gene: TRBJ2-4
v_gene: TRBV11-2
d_gene: .

CDR3nt: TGTGCCAGCAGCGGGGGACAGTGGCGCACAGATACGCAGTATTTT
CDR3aa: CASSGGQWRTDTQYF
abundance: few
j_gene: TRBJ2-3
v_gene: TRBV7-8
d_gene: TRBD1

CDR3nt: TGTGCCAGCAGCGTAGGCGTGAACAATCAGCCCCAGCATTTT
CDR3aa: CASSVGVNNQPQHF
abundance: .
j_gene: TRBJ1-5
v_gene: TRBV9
d_gene: .

CDR3nt: TGTGCCAGCAGCCCTCCGCGGTCGGGGTCTCTAGGCTACACCTTC
CDR3aa: CASSPPRSGSLGYTF
abundance: few
j_gene: TRBJ1-2
v_gene: TRBV9
d_gene: .

CDR3nt: TGTGCCAGCAACGATGGACAGGGGAGAAATTCACCCCTCCACTTT
CDR3aa: CASNDGQGRNSPLHF
abundance: .
j_gene: TRBJ1-6
v_gene: TRBV6-1
d_gene: TRBD1

CDR3nt: TGCGCCAGCAGTGACAGGGAGGACTATGGCTACACCTTC
CDR3aa: CASSDREDYGYTF
abundance: .
j_gene: TRBJ1-2
v_gene: TRBV10-1
d_gene: .

CDR3nt: TGCAGCGTTGAGCTAGCGGCATCCTACGAGCAGTACTTC
CDR3aa: CSVELAASYEQYF
abundance: .
j_gene: TRBJ2-7
v_gene: TRBV29-1
d_gene: TRBD2

CDR3nt: TGTGCCAGCAGCCGAGCAGACAGAAATCAGCCCCAGCATTTT
CDR3aa: CASSRADRNQPQHF
abundance: once
j_gene: TRBJ1-5
v_gene: TRBV11-2
d_gene: .

CDR3nt: TGCGCCAGCAGCTCCACTAGCGGGGGGCCCTATGAGCAGTTCTTC
CDR3aa: CASSSTSGGPYEQFF
abundance: few
j_gene: TRBJ2-1
v_gene: TRBV5-1
d_gene: TRBD2

CDR3nt: TGTGCCATCAGTGCAATAGGGGGGGCAAACACCGGGGAGCTGTTTTTT
CDR3aa: CAISAIGGANTGELFF
abundance: few
j_gene: TRBJ2-2
v_gene: TRBV10-3
d_gene: .

CDR3nt: TGTGCCAGCAGCTCCCCCTTAGCGGGCCTCACAGATACGCAGTATTTT
CDR3aa: CASSSPLAGLTDTQYF
abundance: once
j_gene: TRBJ2-3
v_gene: TRBV7-8
d_gene: TRBD2

CDR3nt: TGTGCCAGCAGTTTGAGACAGGGGTGGGAGACCCAGTACTTC
CDR3aa: CASSLRQGWETQYF
abundance: .
j_gene: TRBJ2-5
v_gene: TRBV12-3/TRBV12-4
d_gene: TRBD1

CDR3nt: TGTGCCATCAGTGATCGGCAGCAAGAGACCCAGTACTTC
CDR3aa: CAISDRQQETQYF
abundance: many
j_gene: TRBJ2-5
v_gene: TRBV10-3
d_gene: .

CDR3nt: TGTGCCAGCAGTTACTTTTTCCAGGGCAATCAGCCCCAGCATTTT
CDR3aa: CASSYFFQGNQPQHF
abundance: .
j_gene: TRBJ1-5
v_gene: TRBV6-2/TRBV6-3
d_gene: .

CDR3nt: TGTGCCAGCAATCGGAGGGCAGTACGGGCCACGGGGCACGAGCAGTACTTC
CDR3aa: CASNRRAVRATGHEQYF
abundance: .
j_gene: TRBJ2-7
v_gene: TRBV2
d_gene: .

CDR3nt: TGTGCCACCAGCGGCGGATTTTGGGGGGCTCCCTACGAGCAGTACTTC
CDR3aa: CATSGGFWGAPYEQYF
abundance: .
j_gene: TRBJ2-7
v_gene: TRBV15
d_gene: .

CDR3nt: TGTGCCAGCAGTTTTGGGGCCAAAAACATTCAGTACTTC
CDR3aa: CASSFGAKNIQYF
abundance: few
j_gene: TRBJ2-4
v_gene: TRBV28
d_gene: .

CDR3nt: TGTGCCAGCAGCGACTCACGGACAGTCTCTGGAAACACCATATATTTT
CDR3aa: CASSDSRTVSGNTIYF
abundance: .
j_gene: TRBJ1-3
v_gene: TRBV6-5
d_gene: .

CDR3nt: TGTGCCAGCAGCGTAGGTCCCGTTTGGGGGACTAGCACAGATACGCAGTATTTT
CDR3aa: CASSVGPVWGTSTDTQYF
abundance: few
j_gene: TRBJ2-3
v_gene: TRBV9
d_gene: .